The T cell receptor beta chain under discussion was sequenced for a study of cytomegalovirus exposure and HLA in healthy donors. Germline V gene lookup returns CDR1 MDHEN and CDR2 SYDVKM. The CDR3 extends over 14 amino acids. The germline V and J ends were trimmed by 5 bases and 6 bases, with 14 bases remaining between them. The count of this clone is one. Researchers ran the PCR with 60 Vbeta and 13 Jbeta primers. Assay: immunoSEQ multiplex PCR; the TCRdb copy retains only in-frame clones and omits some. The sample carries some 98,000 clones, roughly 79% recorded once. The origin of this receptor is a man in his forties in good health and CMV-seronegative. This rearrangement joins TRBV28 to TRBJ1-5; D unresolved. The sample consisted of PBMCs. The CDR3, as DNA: TGTGCCAGCAGTAGCCGGGCCGCGGGTCAGCCCCAGCATTTT. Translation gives CASSSRAAGQPQHF.